This T cell receptor beta chain was documented in a study of T-cell memory formation after mild COVID-19. About the study: There were largely donor-specific TCR clusters.

The table lists this clonotype with a few counts. The CDR3 has 13 amino acids. Germline CDR1 is LGHNA and CDR2 is YSLEER. Deletions cut 0 bases from V and 8 bases from J, with 10 bases between. One entry per CDR3 protein results from TCRdb running MiXCR on the 5' RACE reads. The profile shows under 400,000 distinct CDR3 sequences, roughly 21% of them singletons. The J gene is TRBJ1-1, the V gene TRBV4-3; D may be TRBD1 (6 bases). This receptor was obtained from an adult woman who had mild COVID-19 (a few samples of this study predate the infection). Cell type and time point are not known. The sequencing input was PBMCs or a T cell subset sorted from them (not recorded which). The DNA for the CDR3 is TGCGCCAGCAGCCAAGATTTAGGACAGGAAGCTTTCTTT. Encoded protein: CASSQDLGQEAFF.